Following are 23 T cell receptor beta chains from one sample sequenced in a study of post-analysis software for immune sequencing data. No antigen has been assigned to these receptors. Regarding the study as a whole: Higher frequency in patients than in controls was seen for a handful of TRBV segments, with TRBV5-6, TRBV5-1 and TRBV20-1 among them.

Unique molecular identifiers had been added to the TCR beta cDNA libraries. TCRdb processed the PCR reads anew with MiXCR; each CDR3 protein has one entry. The sample lists some 800,000 distinct CDR3 sequences, more than 45% occurring once. Sequenced input: blood. These receptors came from a girl aged 10-17 years with multiple sclerosis.

This clonotype has a handful of counts. The chain couples TRBV9 to TRBJ2-4, with TRBD2 identical over 9 bases. V was clipped by 4 bases and J by 6 bases; unmatched bases: 11. Germline-derived CDR1 and CDR2 are SGDLS and YYNGEE. The CDR3 length is 16 residues. The CDR3 sequence is CASSPQLREGGNIQYF. CDR3 in DNA: TGTGCCAGCAGCCCTCAGTTGCGGGAGGGAGGAAACATTCAGTACTTC.

The chain links TRBV6-2 or TRBV6-3 to TRBJ1-5; perhaps TRBD1 as D (5 bases). Per the germline V gene, CDR1 is MNHEY and CDR2 is SVGEGT. CDR3 length: 15 amino acids. V gave up 2 bases and J gave up 1 base, with 9 bases separating them. CDR3 DNA: TGTGCCAGCAGTTACGGGGGATGGAGCAATCAGCCCCAGCATTTT. Translating gives CASSYGGWSNQPQHF.

This clonotype came up a few times. The chain carries TRBV7-9 and TRBJ2-1; 12 nucleotides agree with TRBD2. The CDR3 spans 15 residues. J gave up 10 bases and V 5 bases, and 9 bases lay outside the gene matches. Germline V lookup: CDR1 SEHNR, CDR2 FQNEAQ (reference sequence). The CDR3 sequence: CASSAGTSGRREQFF. The DNA for the CDR3 is TGTGCCAGCAGCGCAGGGACTAGCGGGCGTAGAGAGCAGTTCTTC.

V is TRBV29-1 and J is TRBJ2-4; maybe TRBD1 (7 bases). V shed 0 bases and J shed 6 bases, with 12 bases lying between them. Germline-derived CDR1 and CDR2 are SQVTM and ANQGSEA. The CDR3 consists of 14 residues. The CDR3 DNA reads TGCAGCGTTGAAGATCGGCAGGGGGGAAACATTCAGTACTTC. Protein product: CSVEDRQGGNIQYF.

The chain uses TRBV27 and TRBJ1-5; maybe TRBD1 (5 bases). The CDR3 is 15 residues long. The V end was cut by 4 bases, the J end by 1 base, with 11 bases between. Germline CDR1 MNHEY, CDR2 SMNVEV (reference sequence). CDR3 nucleotides: TGTGCCAGCAGTTCCAGGGTAGGGAGCAATCAGCCCCAGCATTTT. It yields the protein CASSSRVGSNQPQHF.

The V call is TRBV6-5, the J call TRBJ2-1; 7 nucleotides agree with TRBD1. CDR3 length: 13 residues. The trim removed 6 bases at V and 7 bases at J, leaving 6 bases unmatched. The V gene's germline CDR1 is MNHEY and CDR2 SVGAGI. The CDR3 loop reads CASRRDRANEQFF. The CDR3 DNA is TGTGCCAGCAGGCGCGACAGGGCGAATGAGCAGTTCTTC.

The chain employs TRBV10-3 and TRBJ2-7, with 9 bases lining up with TRBD1. V gave up 0 bases and J gave up 1 base; unmatched junction bases: 1. This CDR3 is 15 amino acids long. CDR1 is ENHRY and CDR2 is SYGVKD in the germline V gene. CDR3 region: CAISESGQGSYEQYF. CDR3 DNA sequence: TGTGCCATCAGTGAGTCGGGACAGGGATCCTACGAGCAGTACTTC.

The chain uses TRBV5-1 and TRBJ1-2; possible D gene TRBD1, 6 bases. V lost 4 bases and J lost 7, with 20 bases in between. CDR1 is SGHRS and CDR2 is YFSETQ in the germline V gene. There are 15 residues in the CDR3. CDR3 in DNA: TGCGCCAGCAGCGCAGGACAGCCATCAGTGGGTGGCTACACCTTC. Translation gives CASSAGQPSVGGYTF.

This chain links TRBV7-2 with TRBJ2-3; TRBD1 matches at 10 bases. V gave up 5 bases and J gave up 5 bases; unmatched junction bases: 7. The CDR3 contains 15 residues. Germline V lookup: CDR1 SGHTA, CDR2 FQGNSA. In nucleotides, the CDR3 is TGTGCCAGCAGCCCGGGACAGGGGAGGGGAGATACGCAGTATTTT. Its translation: CASSPGQGRGDTQYF.

The chain employs TRBV7-9 and TRBJ1-4, with D hard to call. V was pared by 1 base and J by 6 bases, with 9 bases between. The V gene's germline CDR1 is SEHNR and CDR2 FQNEAQ (reference sequence). The CDR3 runs 14 residues. The CDR3 here is CASSLDSKDEKLFF. The CDR3 nucleotides are TGTGCCAGCAGCTTAGATAGCAAAGATGAAAAACTGTTTTTT.

V gene TRBV7-9 combines with J gene TRBJ1-5; TRBD1 is a possible D gene (5 bases). Trimming took 5 bases from V and 9 from J, leaving 11 bases between them. The CDR3 totals 12 residues. In germline, CDR1 is SEHNR, CDR2 FQNEAQ (reference sequence). CDR3 sequence reads: CASSPGGWPQHF. Here the CDR3 DNA reads TGTGCCAGCAGCCCCGGGGGGTGGCCCCAGCATTTT.

This clonotype turned up a few times. V gene TRBV27 combines with J gene TRBJ2-7; D call uncertain. Germline CDR1 is MNHEY and CDR2 is SMNVEV (reference sequence). The V and J ends lost 3 bases and 7 bases respectively, with 13 bases between them. The CDR3 has 13 amino acids. The CDR3 nucleotides read TGTGCCAGCAGTTTGGCGAGCGTGAATGAGCAGTACTTC. Its translation is CASSLASVNEQYF.

The chain combines TRBV5-1 with TRBJ1-2; a weak D match, TRBD1 (5 bases). This CDR3 spans 16 amino acids. The germline V and J ends were trimmed by 0 bases and 0 bases, with 12 bases remaining between them. The germline V gene has CDR1 SGHRS and CDR2 YFSETQ. CDR3 loop: CASSLGSDTANYGYTF. The CDR3, as DNA: TGCGCCAGCAGCTTGGGTTCGGACACCGCTAACTATGGCTACACCTTC.

There are a few counts of this clonotype. The genes are TRBV12-3 or TRBV12-4 and TRBJ2-7; tentative D call: TRBD1 (5 bases). The ends were cut back, 2 bases at V and 6 bases at J, with 11 bases in the middle. The CDR3 contains 13 residues. CDR3 nucleotides: TGTGCCAGCAGTTTAAAGGGGTTTGGCGAGCAGTACTTC. Translated: CASSLKGFGEQYF.

The chain has TRBV7-2 and TRBJ2-7; 10 bases align to TRBD2. The CDR3 sequence is 14 residues long. The germline V gene encodes CDR1 SGHTA and CDR2 FQGNSA. The J segment lost 5 bases and the V segment lost 6 bases, leaving 7 bases of the junction unmatched. The CDR3 DNA reads TGTGCCAGCAGACCTACTAGCGGGACTCACGAGCAGTACTTC. Protein: CASRPTSGTHEQYF.

The rearrangement uses TRBV11-2 and TRBJ2-3; 10 nucleotides line up with TRBD2. The J segment lost 1 base and the V segment lost 5 bases, leaving 6 bases of the junction unmatched. Germline assignment: CDR1 SGHAT and CDR2 FQNNGV. This CDR3 has 16 amino acids. The CDR3 reads CASSATGTSGTDTQYF. In DNA form, the CDR3 reads TGTGCCAGCAGCGCAACCGGGACTAGCGGCACAGATACGCAGTATTTT.

This sequence joins TRBV4-3 and TRBJ2-1, with D maybe TRBD2 (6 bases). Trimming cost V 1 base and J 6 bases, with 13 bases left between them. The germline CDR1 and CDR2 sequences are LGHNA and YSLEER. This CDR3 comprises 15 residues. The CDR3 sequence: CASSQVSGRGNEQFF. For the CDR3, the DNA is TGCGCCAGCAGCCAAGTCAGCGGGCGAGGCAATGAGCAGTTCTTC.

This chain links TRBV7-9 with TRBJ2-4; D is unclear. This CDR3 is built from 18 residues. The germline V gene encodes CDR1 SEHNR and CDR2 FQNEAQ (reference sequence). V shed 5 bases and J shed 7 bases, with 27 bases lying between them. In DNA, the CDR3 is TGTGCCAGCAGCCCGACCGGCCCCTCCGCTGGTCCGAGGAACATTCAGTACTTC. It is translated as CASSPTGPSAGPRNIQYF.

The J gene is TRBJ2-1, the V gene TRBV3-1; D possibly matches TRBD1 or TRBD2 (7 bases each). This CDR3 has 13 residues. The V end was cut by 10 bases, the J end by 2 bases, with 12 bases between. In germline, CDR1 is LGHDT, CDR2 YNNKEL (reference sequence). CDR3 region: CATQGGAYNEQFF. CDR3 coding DNA: TGTGCCACTCAGGGGGGGGCCTACAATGAGCAGTTCTTC.

This clonotype was found once. The V and J genes are TRBV7-2 and TRBJ1-4, with 9 bases aligning to TRBD1. The length of the CDR3 is 15 residues. V shed 4 bases and J 7 bases; nucleotides not matched to a gene: 7. Germline CDR1 SGHTA, CDR2 FQGNSA. The chain's CDR3 is CASSSPGQGTEKLFF. In nucleotides, the CDR3 is TGTGCCAGCAGCTCTCCGGGACAGGGCACTGAAAAACTGTTTTTT.

This chain links TRBV5-1 with TRBJ2-1; no reliable D call. CDR3 length: 16 amino acids. V lost 0 bases and J 2 bases, leaving 12 bases between the germline ends. The germline gives CDR1 SGHRS, CDR2 YFSETQ. The CDR3 here is CASSLADSEAYNEQFF. In DNA form, the CDR3 reads TGCGCCAGCAGCTTGGCTGACTCAGAGGCCTACAATGAGCAGTTCTTC.

The J gene is TRBJ2-7, the V gene TRBV20-1; 9 nucleotides match TRBD2. The CDR3 spans 14 residues. CDR1 is DFQATT and CDR2 is SNEGSKA in the germline V gene (reference sequence). V trimming: 2 bases; J trimming: 2 bases; junction bases outside the gene matches: 4. The CDR3 DNA reads as TGCAGTGCTAGACTAGGACTAGCGACCTACGAGCAGTACTTC. Protein: CSARLGLATYEQYF.

This chain uses TRBV11-3 with TRBJ2-1, with 10 bases aligning to TRBD2. V shed 2 bases, J shed 4 bases, and the junction held 5 bases outside the gene matches. The germline V gene has CDR1 SGHNT and CDR2 YENEEA. The length of the CDR3 is 16 residues. In DNA form, the CDR3 reads TGTGCCAGCAGCTTAACACTAGCGGGATCGTACAATGAGCAGTTCTTC. Its translation: CASSLTLAGSYNEQFF.